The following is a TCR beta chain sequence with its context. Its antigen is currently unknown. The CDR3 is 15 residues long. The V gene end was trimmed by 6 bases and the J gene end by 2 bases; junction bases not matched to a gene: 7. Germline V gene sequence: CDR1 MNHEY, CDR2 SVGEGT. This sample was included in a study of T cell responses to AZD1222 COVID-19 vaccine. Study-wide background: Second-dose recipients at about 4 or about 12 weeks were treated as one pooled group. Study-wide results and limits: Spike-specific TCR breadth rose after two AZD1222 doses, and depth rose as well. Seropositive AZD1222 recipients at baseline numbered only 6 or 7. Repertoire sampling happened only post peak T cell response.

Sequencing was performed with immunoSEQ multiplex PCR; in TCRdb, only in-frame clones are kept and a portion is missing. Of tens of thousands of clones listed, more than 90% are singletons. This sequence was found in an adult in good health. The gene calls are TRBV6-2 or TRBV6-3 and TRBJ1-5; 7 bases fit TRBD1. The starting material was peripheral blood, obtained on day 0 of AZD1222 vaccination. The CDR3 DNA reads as TGTGCCAGCAGCACAGGGGCCGCGGGCAATCAGCCCCAGCATTTT. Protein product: CASSTGAAGNQPQHF.